This passage covers 26 T cell receptor beta chains from one sample sequenced in a study of PD-1 blockade in classical Hodgkin lymphoma. Each patient relapsed following autologous stem cell transplantation, and prior brentuximab vedotin exposure differed. Sequenced by immunoSEQ multiplex PCR; TCRdb stores in-frame clones only, minus some. In the table there are 84,000 or so clones, around 90% of which are singletons. The specimen comprised peripheral blood mononuclear cells (PBMCs), sampled before the second cycle of nivolumab. The receptors were sampled from a human donor with classical Hodgkin lymphoma.

The chain couples TRBV7-9 to TRBJ2-1; 8 positions match TRBD2. The V and J ends lost 5 bases and 6 bases, in that order; junction bases with no gene match: 18. The CDR3 length is 18 residues. Germline values: CDR1 SEHNR, CDR2 FQNEAQ (reference sequence). This CDR3 reads CASSRPGAGVKGRNEQFF. The CDR3 nucleotides are TGTGCCAGCAGCCGGCCCGGAGCGGGAGTAAAGGGCCGCAATGAGCAGTTCTTC.

This clone was seen just once. The chain links TRBV5-1 to TRBJ2-2; 13 nucleotides align to TRBD2. The CDR3 loop spans 19 amino acids. Germline CDR1 reads SGHRS; CDR2 reads YFSETQ. Germline trimming cut 2 bases from V and 0 bases from J; bases unmatched to any gene: 7. CDR3: CASSFGLAGVTANTGELFF. The CDR3 coding sequence is TGCGCCAGCAGCTTCGGACTAGCGGGAGTAACAGCGAACACCGGGGAGCTGTTTTTT.

The chain joins TRBV5-6 to TRBJ1-3, with unresolved D. V lost 0 bases and J lost 1, with 8 bases in between. CDR1 and CDR2 from the germline V gene are SGHDT and YYEEEE. The CDR3 is 15 residues long. CDR3 sequence reads: CASSLGEVSGNTIYF. Written as DNA, the CDR3 is TGTGCCAGCAGCTTGGGGGAGGTTTCTGGAAACACCATATATTTT.

The rearrangement joins TRBV7-9 to TRBJ1-4; D is unresolved. The CDR3 length is 13 residues. Germline CDR1 reads SEHNR; CDR2 reads FQNEAQ (reference sequence). V shed 5 bases and J shed 6 bases, with 10 bases lying between them. CDR3 coding DNA: TGTGCCAGCAGCCCCCCTAAGGATGAAAAACTGTTTTTT. Translating gives CASSPPKDEKLFF.

This sequence joins TRBV5-1 and TRBJ2-2; TRBD1 aligns across 7 bases. This CDR3 has 16 amino acids. CDR1 is SGHRS and CDR2 is YFSETQ in the germline V gene. With V trimmed by 2 bases and J by 2 bases, 6 bases remained unmatched. CDR3 nucleotide sequence: TGCGCCAGCAGCTTCACAGGGGCCCTCAACACCGGGGAGCTGTTTTTT. Protein: CASSFTGALNTGELFF.

The CDR3 nucleotides read TGTGCCATCAGTGAGGGACAGTACTACGAGCAGTACTTC. It codes for CAISEGQYYEQYF. The chain recombines TRBV10-3 with TRBJ2-7; tentative D call: TRBD1 (6 bases). Germline lookup yields CDR1 ENHRY and CDR2 SYGVKD. This CDR3 is built from 13 residues. V was pared by 2 bases and J by 3 bases, with 8 bases between.

The genes are TRBV6-5 and TRBJ2-1, with a possible D match to TRBD1 (5 bases). CDR3 length equals 14 residues. The germline CDR1 and CDR2 sequences are MNHEY and SVGAGI. V lost 0 bases and J lost 8, with 11 bases in between. For the CDR3, the DNA is TGTGCCAGCAGTTACTCGGCCAGGGTGCATGAGCAGTTCTTC. It yields the protein CASSYSARVHEQFF.

CDR3 in amino acids: CASRPGDRAYGYTF. The CDR3 DNA reads TGTGCCAGCAGGCCCGGGGACAGGGCCTATGGCTACACCTTC. The rearrangement uses TRBV27 and TRBJ1-2, with TRBD1 identical over 9 bases. This CDR3 has 14 residues. J was trimmed by 4 bases and V by 6 bases; bases with no gene match: 6. Looked up from germline, CDR1 is MNHEY and CDR2 is SMNVEV (reference sequence).

V and J are TRBV28 and TRBJ1-2, with 7 bases matching TRBD1. V was pared by 5 bases and J by 3 bases, with 9 bases of the junction left unmatched. CDR3 length: 15 amino acids. CDR1 and CDR2 (germline): MDHEN, SYDVKM. DNA of the CDR3: TGTGCCAGCAGTCCGCCCCGACAGGGTTACTATGGCTACACCTTC. Translation: CASSPPRQGYYGYTF.

This clone was seen only a few times. V is TRBV18 and J is TRBJ1-4; TRBD1 is a possible D gene (5 bases). V was pared by 3 bases and J by 4 bases, with 15 bases between. The germline V gene has CDR1 KGHSH and CDR2 LQKENI. This CDR3 comprises 16 residues. CDR3 protein: CASSPSNPGGNEKLFF. As DNA, the CDR3 is TGTGCCAGCTCACCTTCGAACCCGGGGGGTAATGAAAAACTGTTTTTT.

V gene TRBV9 combines with J gene TRBJ2-3; TRBD1 aligns across 7 bases. Germline values: CDR1 SGDLS, CDR2 YYNGEE. This CDR3 comprises 18 residues. With 4 bases clipped from V and 1 base from J, the junction kept 15 bases outside the gene matches. The CDR3 loop is CASSRVMTGFHGTDTQYF. The CDR3 bases are TGTGCCAGCAGCCGAGTGATGACAGGGTTCCACGGCACAGATACGCAGTATTTT.

In regard to this clone: The final CDR3 position lacks the conserved phenylalanine or tryptophan, pointing to a likely read error. The gene calls are TRBV6-5 and TRBJ1-1; D perhaps matches TRBD1 (6 bases). CDR3 length: 15 amino acids. CDR1 MNHEY and CDR2 SVGAGI come from the germline V gene. The ends were cut back, 7 bases at V and 0 bases at J, with 15 bases in the middle. As DNA, the CDR3 is TGTGCCAGCACCGACCTAGGGGGAATGAACACTGAAGCTTTCTCT. Translated, it gives CASTDLGGMNTEAFS.

In this sample, this clone turned up once. The chain joins TRBV28 to TRBJ2-7; D is possibly TRBD1 (6 bases). From germline, CDR1 is MDHEN and CDR2 SYDVKM. This CDR3 is 14 amino acids long. The ends were cut back, 5 bases at V and 5 bases at J, with 16 bases in the middle. The CDR3: CASSQQGWGHEQYF. CDR3 coding DNA: TGTGCCAGCAGTCAACAGGGATGGGGGCACGAGCAGTACTTC.

This chain joins TRBV4-1 and TRBJ2-1, with D unresolved. Trimming pared 0 bases from V and 6 bases from J, leaving 12 bases between. This CDR3 contains 15 residues. Looked up from germline, CDR1 is MGHRA and CDR2 is YSYEKL. The CDR3 nucleotides are TGCGCCAGCAGCCAAGAATACTACAGTTTCAATGAGCAGTTCTTC. This sequence encodes CASSQEYYSFNEQFF.

This clone turned up a few times. The V gene is TRBV13, the J gene TRBJ1-5; 12 nucleotides line up with TRBD1. In germline, CDR1 is PRHDT, CDR2 FYEKMQ (reference sequence). J lost 2 bases, V lost 3 bases, and 5 bases had no gene match. This CDR3 region has 17 residues. The DNA of the CDR3 is TGTGCCAGCAGCTTGGGACAGGGGGCGAGGGGCAATCAGCCCCAGCATTTT. Translated: CASSLGQGARGNQPQHF.

This rearrangement joins TRBV5-8 to TRBJ1-4, with TRBD1 identical over 8 bases. Trimming took 4 bases from V and 2 from J; bases not matched to a gene: 7. This CDR3 comprises 16 residues. Looked up from germline, CDR1 is SGHTS and CDR2 is YDEGEE. The CDR3 region has the DNA TGTGCCAGCAGCCTCGACAGGGGCAGGACTAATGAAAAACTGTTTTTT. This gives the protein CASSLDRGRTNEKLFF.

The chain is built from TRBV25-1 and TRBJ2-2; no firm D call. The CDR3 loop spans 14 amino acids. The V and J ends lost 5 bases and 4 bases respectively, with 11 bases between them. Germline-derived CDR1 and CDR2 are MGHDK and SYGVNS. DNA for the CDR3: TGTGCCAGCAGTCCCCGGACCATCACCGGGGAGCTGTTTTTT. Its protein product is CASSPRTITGELFF.

There are a few counts of this clone. This CDR3 reads CASTRWGRGLQPQHF. In DNA form, the CDR3 reads TGTGCCAGCACTCGCTGGGGCAGGGGGCTTCAGCCCCAGCATTTT. This chain uses TRBV28 with TRBJ1-5, with 8 bases lining up with TRBD1. V gave up 7 bases and J gave up 6 bases; unmatched junction bases: 11. The CDR3 spans 15 residues. Looked up from germline, CDR1 is MDHEN and CDR2 is SYDVKM.

V usage is TRBV6-9 and J usage is TRBJ1-5; 10 bases are shared with TRBD1. Germline V gives CDR1 MNHGY, CDR2 SVAAGI. The CDR3 is 15 residues long. J gave up 3 bases and V 5 bases, and 4 bases lay outside the gene matches. The CDR3 nucleotides read TGTGCCAGCAGTATCGGGACAGGGGACAATCAGCCCCAGCATTTT. It translates to CASSIGTGDNQPQHF.

The chain links TRBV10-3 to TRBJ2-1; D perhaps matches TRBD2 (7 bases). Germline CDR1 is ENHRY and CDR2 is SYGVKD. The CDR3 covers 16 residues. V shed 6 bases and J shed 5 bases, with 20 bases lying between them. In DNA form, the CDR3 reads TGTGCCATCAGCGCGGCACAGGGAGGGCTAAACAATGAGCAGTTCTTC. It specifies CAISAAQGGLNNEQFF.

This chain links TRBV2 with TRBJ2-5, with 13 bases matching TRBD2. J gave up 2 bases and V 5 bases, and 2 bases lay outside the gene matches. Germline values: CDR1 SNHLY, CDR2 FYNNEI. The CDR3 has 15 residues. The DNA of the CDR3 is TGTGCCAGCAGTCCACTAGCGGGAGGGCAAGAGACCCAGTACTTC. Protein sequence: CASSPLAGGQETQYF.

CDR3 nucleotides: TGTGCCAGCAGTGAACAGGGCTACTCTGATGAAAAACTGTTTTTT. This codes for CASSEQGYSDEKLFF. The chain uses TRBV6-1 and TRBJ1-4; TRBD1 is a possible D gene (5 bases). The length of the CDR3 is 15 residues. Germline V lookup: CDR1 MNHNS, CDR2 SASEGT. V lost 2 bases and J lost 6, with 13 bases in between.

The rearrangement joins TRBV5-4 to TRBJ2-7, with TRBD2 as a possible D gene (6 bases). Per the germline V gene, CDR1 is SGHNT and CDR2 is YYREEE (reference sequence). V dropped 1 base and J dropped 0 bases, with 14 bases sitting between them. The CDR3 spans 16 residues. The chain's CDR3 is CASSLLEAGISYEQYF. Written as DNA, the CDR3 is TGTGCCAGCAGCTTGTTAGAGGCGGGGATCTCCTACGAGCAGTACTTC.

The V gene is TRBV27, the J gene TRBJ1-5; TRBD1 might be the D (5 bases). CDR3 length: 14 residues. Trimming took off 2 bases at V and 7 bases at J, with 12 bases between the two ends. CDR1 MNHEY and CDR2 SMNVEV come from the germline V gene (reference sequence). The CDR3 region has the DNA TGTGCCAGCAGTTTAATGGGGCCGGAACAGCCCCAGCATTTT. It translates to CASSLMGPEQPQHF.

This clone was seen once. The J gene is TRBJ1-2, the V gene TRBV9; weak D call: TRBD1 (5 bases). Per the germline V gene, CDR1 is SGDLS and CDR2 is YYNGEE. V lost 3 bases, J lost 11 bases, and 14 bases lay in between. The length of the CDR3 is 12 residues. CDR3 region: CASSGGIGGYTF. CDR3 nucleotides: TGTGCCAGCAGCGGCGGTATCGGGGGTTACACCTTC.

The V call is TRBV15, the J call TRBJ2-7; 15 positions agree with TRBD2. V was pared by 3 bases and J by 9 bases, with 15 bases of the junction left unmatched. Germline loops: CDR1 LNHNV, CDR2 YYDKDF (reference sequence). The CDR3 runs to 18 residues. The CDR3: CATSRGLAGGSSYSGQYF. In DNA, the CDR3 is TGTGCCACCAGCAGGGGACTAGCGGGAGGCTCCTCGTATTCTGGGCAGTACTTC.